This T cell receptor (beta chain) was recovered during a study of shared clonotypes between healthy human individuals. The study, taken as a whole, reports: Of the naive CD4 clonotypes, around 5.2% were shared across several donors. Non-shared clonotypes showed lower generation probabilities than clonotypes common to all four donors.

Positive CCR7 selection of CD45RO-negative cells yielded the naive CD8 cells, and terminally differentiated effector memory CD45RA+ cells were excluded. There were no recent acute infections or vaccinations among the donors, who were healthy HIV-negative adults. With respect to this clone: As yet, its antigen is unknown.

The CDR3 length is 14 residues. Losses at the gene ends were 8 bases for V and 7 bases for J; bases not matched to a gene: 12. Germline V gives CDR1 WNHNN, CDR2 SYGVQD (reference sequence). For sorted subsets, 150 to 200 ng DNA per replicate equaled roughly 29,000 T cell genomes. Only in-frame clones appear in the TCRdb table, and some are missing; sequencing was by immunoSEQ multiplex PCR. The sample has roughly 2,000,000 clones; around 93% are singletons. The clonotype originates from a man aged 18 to 35 in good health. Some clones in this sample may be carry-over from other donors' samples. Sequencing was performed on naive CD8+ T cells from PBMCs. This chain connects TRBV10-1 to TRBJ2-7; 9 positions match TRBD1. In DNA, the CDR3 is TGCGCCAGCCTATACAGGGGGCTAATGGTTGAGCAGTACTTC. This codes for CASLYRGLMVEQYF.